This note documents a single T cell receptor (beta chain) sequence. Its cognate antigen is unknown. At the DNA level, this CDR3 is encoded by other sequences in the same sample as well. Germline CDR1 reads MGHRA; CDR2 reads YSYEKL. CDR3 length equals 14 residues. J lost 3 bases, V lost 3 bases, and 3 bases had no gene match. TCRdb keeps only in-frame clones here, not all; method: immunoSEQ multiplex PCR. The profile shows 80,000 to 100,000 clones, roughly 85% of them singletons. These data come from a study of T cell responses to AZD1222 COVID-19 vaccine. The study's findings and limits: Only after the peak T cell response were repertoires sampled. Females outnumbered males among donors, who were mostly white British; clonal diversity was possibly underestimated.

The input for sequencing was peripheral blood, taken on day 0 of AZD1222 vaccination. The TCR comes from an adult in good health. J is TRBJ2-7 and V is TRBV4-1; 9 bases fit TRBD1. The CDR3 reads CASSHPGQGYEQYF. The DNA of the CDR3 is TGCGCCAGCAGCCATCCGGGACAGGGCTACGAGCAGTACTTC.